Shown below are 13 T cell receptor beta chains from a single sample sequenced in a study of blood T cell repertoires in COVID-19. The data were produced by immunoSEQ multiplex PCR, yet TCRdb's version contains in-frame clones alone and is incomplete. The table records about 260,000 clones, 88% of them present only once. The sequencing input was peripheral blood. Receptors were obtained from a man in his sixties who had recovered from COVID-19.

Here the CDR3 reads CASSVGSSGGTSEQYF. The CDR3 nucleotides are TGTGCCAGCAGCGTAGGGTCTAGCGGGGGGACTTCCGAGCAGTACTTC. This sequence joins TRBV9 and TRBJ2-7; 11 bases map to TRBD2. This CDR3 comprises 16 residues. CDR1 is SGDLS and CDR2 is YYNGEE in the germline V gene. V lost 0 bases and J lost 6; bases outside the gene matches: 8.

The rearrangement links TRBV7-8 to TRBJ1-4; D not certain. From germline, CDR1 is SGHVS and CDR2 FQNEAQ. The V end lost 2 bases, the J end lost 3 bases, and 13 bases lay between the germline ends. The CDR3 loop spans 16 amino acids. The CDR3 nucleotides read TGTGCCAGCAGCTTAACGAACGGTATAGCTAATGAAAAACTGTTTTTT. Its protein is CASSLTNGIANEKLFF.

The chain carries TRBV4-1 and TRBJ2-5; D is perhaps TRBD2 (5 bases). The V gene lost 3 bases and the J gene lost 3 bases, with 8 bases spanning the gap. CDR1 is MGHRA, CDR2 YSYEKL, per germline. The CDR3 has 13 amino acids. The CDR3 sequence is CASSQAGEETQYF. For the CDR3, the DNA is TGCGCCAGCAGCCAGGCCGGGGAAGAGACCCAGTACTTC.

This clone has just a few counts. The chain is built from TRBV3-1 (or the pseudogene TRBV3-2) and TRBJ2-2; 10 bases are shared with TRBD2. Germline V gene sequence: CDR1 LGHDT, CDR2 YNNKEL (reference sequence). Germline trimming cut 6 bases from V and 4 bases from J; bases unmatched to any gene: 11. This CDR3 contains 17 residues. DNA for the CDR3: TGTGCCAGCAGACTTAACCCCCTAGCGGGAGCCACCGGGGAGCTGTTTTTT. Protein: CASRLNPLAGATGELFF.

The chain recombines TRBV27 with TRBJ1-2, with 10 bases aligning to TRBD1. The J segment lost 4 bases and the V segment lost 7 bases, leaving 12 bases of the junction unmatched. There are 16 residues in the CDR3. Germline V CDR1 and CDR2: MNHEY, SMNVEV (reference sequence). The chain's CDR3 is CASTKNAGTGAYGYTF. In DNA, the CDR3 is TGTGCCAGCACCAAAAATGCCGGGACAGGGGCCTATGGCTACACCTTC.

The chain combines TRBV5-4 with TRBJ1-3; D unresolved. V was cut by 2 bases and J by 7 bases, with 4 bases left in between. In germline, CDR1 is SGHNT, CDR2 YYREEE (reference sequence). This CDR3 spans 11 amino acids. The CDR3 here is CASSFSNTIYF. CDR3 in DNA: TGTGCCAGCAGCTTCAGTAACACCATATATTTT. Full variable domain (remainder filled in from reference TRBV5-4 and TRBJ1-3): ETGVTQSPTHLIKTRGQQVTLRCSSQSGHNTVSWYQQALGQGPQFIFQYYREEENGRGNFPPRFSGLQFPNYSSELNVNALELDDSALYLCASSFSNTIYFGEGSWLTVV.

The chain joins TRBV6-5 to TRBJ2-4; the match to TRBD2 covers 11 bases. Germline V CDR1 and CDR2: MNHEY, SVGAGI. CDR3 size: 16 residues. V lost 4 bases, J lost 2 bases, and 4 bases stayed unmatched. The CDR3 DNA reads TGTGCCAGCAGTTTCAGACTAGCGGGGTCCAAAAACATTCAGTACTTC. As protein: CASSFRLAGSKNIQYF.

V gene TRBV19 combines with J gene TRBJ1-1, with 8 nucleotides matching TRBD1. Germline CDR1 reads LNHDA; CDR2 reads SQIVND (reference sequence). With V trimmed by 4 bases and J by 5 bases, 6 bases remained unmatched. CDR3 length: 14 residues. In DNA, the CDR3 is TGTGCCAGTAGTACCGGACAGGGTCGAACTGAAGCTTTCTTT. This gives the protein CASSTGQGRTEAFF.

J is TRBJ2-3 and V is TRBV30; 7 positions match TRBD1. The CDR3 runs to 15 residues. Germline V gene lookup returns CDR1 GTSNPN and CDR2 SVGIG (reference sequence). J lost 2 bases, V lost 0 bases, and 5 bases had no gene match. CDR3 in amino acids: CAWSVRDRATDTQYF. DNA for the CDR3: TGTGCCTGGAGTGTACGAGACAGGGCCACAGATACGCAGTATTTT.

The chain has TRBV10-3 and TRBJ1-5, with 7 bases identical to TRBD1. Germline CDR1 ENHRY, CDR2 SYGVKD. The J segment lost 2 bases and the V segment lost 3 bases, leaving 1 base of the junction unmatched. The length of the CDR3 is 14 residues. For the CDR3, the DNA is TGTGCCATCAGTGATGGACAGGGCAATCAGCCCCAGCATTTT. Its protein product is CAISDGQGNQPQHF.

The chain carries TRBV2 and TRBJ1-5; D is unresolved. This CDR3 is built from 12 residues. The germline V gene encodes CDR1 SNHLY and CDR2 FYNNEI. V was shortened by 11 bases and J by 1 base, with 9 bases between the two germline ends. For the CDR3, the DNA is TGTGCCGGCCAGGCCAGCAATCAGCCCCAGCATTTT. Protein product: CAGQASNQPQHF.

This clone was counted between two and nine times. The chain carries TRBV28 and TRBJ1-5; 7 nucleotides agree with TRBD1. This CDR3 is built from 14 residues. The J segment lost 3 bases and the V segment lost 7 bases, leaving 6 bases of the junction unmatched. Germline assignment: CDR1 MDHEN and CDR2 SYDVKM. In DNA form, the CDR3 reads TGTGCCAGCACCGTCGGGACAGCCAATCAGCCCCAGCATTTT. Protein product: CASTVGTANQPQHF.

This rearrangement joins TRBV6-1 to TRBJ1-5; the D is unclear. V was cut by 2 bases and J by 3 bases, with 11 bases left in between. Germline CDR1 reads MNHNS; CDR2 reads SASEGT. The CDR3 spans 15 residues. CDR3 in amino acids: CASSERSGANQPQHF. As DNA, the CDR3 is TGTGCCAGCAGTGAAAGGAGTGGTGCCAATCAGCCCCAGCATTTT.